Presented here are 12 T cell receptor beta chains from one specimen sequenced in a study of human T cells and chemical hapten exposure. Stated time point: patch test 1, 2 weeks after DPC sensitization. The treatment is: therapeutic diphenylcyclopropenone sensitization with weekly scalp DPC. Via MiXCR, TCRdb re-called the RACE reads, giving one row per CDR3 protein. The sample yields approximately 340,000 distinct CDR3 sequences, around 7% seen once. This specimen was whole blood, taken in connection with sensitization to the hapten diphenylcyclopropenone (DPC). Source of these receptors: a woman between 18 and 30 years old with alopecia areata. Some clones in this sample may be carry-over from other donors' samples.

V and J are TRBV5-4 and TRBJ2-1; no reliable D call. This CDR3 region has 11 residues. The V and J ends lost 0 bases and 13 bases respectively, with 8 bases between them. CDR1 and CDR2 from the germline V gene are SGHNT and YYREEE (reference sequence). CDR3 in amino acids: CASSLGKSQFF. CDR3 bases: TGTGCCAGCAGCTTGGGTAAGAGCCAGTTCTTC.

The sample holds a few counts of this clonotype. CDR3 sequence (DNA): TGCAGTGCTAGAGAGACGTTTGACGGGCAGTACTTC. It encodes CSARETFDGQYF. This rearrangement joins TRBV20-1 to TRBJ2-7; D is unresolved. Trimming took off 0 bases at V and 9 bases at J, with 12 bases between the two ends. The CDR3 is 12 amino acids. Germline loops: CDR1 DFQATT, CDR2 SNEGSKA (reference sequence).

This clonotype showed up many times. J is TRBJ1-5 and V is TRBV2; 12 bases agree with TRBD1. The germline CDR1 and CDR2 sequences are SNHLY and FYNNEI. The J segment lost 5 bases and the V segment lost 4 bases, leaving 6 bases of the junction unmatched. The CDR3 sequence is 16 residues long. The CDR3 DNA reads as TGTGCCAGCAGTGGTGGGACAGGGGGCAGGGATCAGCCCCAGCATTTT. Protein product: CASSGGTGGRDQPQHF.

In its sample, this clonotype was seen a few times. Here the CDR3 reads CASILGRGDTEAFF. DNA of the CDR3: TGTGCCAGCATCTTAGGTCGCGGGGACACTGAAGCTTTCTTT. The V gene is TRBV28, the J gene TRBJ1-1, with unresolved D. V gave up 7 bases and J gave up 3 bases, with 15 bases separating them. Germline CDR1 MDHEN, CDR2 SYDVKM. CDR3 length: 14 residues.

The chain carries TRBV4-2 and TRBJ2-5; no reliable D call. From germline, CDR1 is LGHNA and CDR2 YNFKEQ. The CDR3 consists of 13 residues. V shed 4 bases and J shed 4 bases, with 10 bases lying between them. CDR3 residues: CASSRSRLETQYF. In DNA form, the CDR3 reads TGTGCCAGCAGCCGATCGCGTTTAGAGACCCAGTACTTC.

This clonotype was picked up a small number of times. This chain joins TRBV6-2 or TRBV6-3 and TRBJ2-7; a weak D match, TRBD2 (5 bases). The CDR3 runs to 14 residues. V dropped 7 bases and J dropped 2 bases, with 15 bases sitting between them. In germline, CDR1 is MNHEY, CDR2 SVGEGT. CDR3 in amino acids: CASKPGYETYEQYF. The CDR3 DNA reads TGTGCCAGCAAACCGGGGTACGAGACCTACGAGCAGTACTTC.

V usage is TRBV6-6 and J usage is TRBJ1-2; the D is unclear. CDR1 and CDR2 (germline): MNHNY, SVGAGI (reference sequence). The CDR3 sequence is 15 residues long. With 6 bases removed from V and 4 bases from J, the gap between germline ends came to 18 bases. The CDR3 DNA reads TGTGCCAGCAGCCCTGACATCGCCCTTTTCTATGGCTACACCTTC. Its translation: CASSPDIALFYGYTF.

This clonotype was seen repeatedly, ten times or more. The chain joins TRBV9 to TRBJ2-3, with 15 bases that match TRBD2. Germline-derived CDR1 and CDR2 are SGDLS and YYNGEE. The trim removed 3 bases at V and 3 bases at J, leaving 5 bases unmatched. This CDR3 has 17 residues. The CDR3 nucleotides read TGTGCCAGCAGCGCGGGACTAGCGGGGGGCGGAACAGATACGCAGTATTTT. Its translation: CASSAGLAGGGTDTQYF.

The chain is built from TRBV6-2 or TRBV6-3 and TRBJ2-3; D unclear. V lost 8 bases and J 1 base, leaving 19 bases between the germline ends. Germline CDR1 is MNHEY and CDR2 is SVGEGT. The CDR3 covers 16 residues. CDR3 coding DNA: TGTGCCAGCTTCAAAGGTCCGCGAGTCGGCACAGATACGCAGTATTTT. Translation: CASFKGPRVGTDTQYF.

The rearrangement joins TRBV7-9 to TRBJ1-2; D not certain. Trimming removed 1 base from V and 1 base from J, with 4 bases in between. The CDR3 loop spans 13 amino acids. Germline lookup yields CDR1 SEHNR and CDR2 FQNEAQ (reference sequence). The CDR3 bases are TGTGCCAGCAGCTTAGACGGTAACTATGGCTACACCTTC. It codes for CASSLDGNYGYTF.

This clonotype was seen ten or more times. The chain recombines TRBV3-1 with TRBJ1-2; no clear D. There are 14 residues in the CDR3. Germline CDR1 and CDR2: LGHDT and YNNKEL (reference sequence). Trimming pared 2 bases from V and 3 bases from J, leaving 10 bases between. CDR3 sequence reads: CASSQFGSDYGYTF. In DNA, the CDR3 is TGTGCCAGCAGCCAATTCGGAAGTGACTATGGCTACACCTTC.

This clonotype showed up many times. J is TRBJ1-5 and V is TRBV12-3 or TRBV12-4; D gene ambiguous. The ends were cut back, 5 bases at V and 6 bases at J, with 11 bases in the middle. This CDR3 region has 13 residues. The CDR3 reads CASSRPSGQPQHF. CDR3 DNA: TGTGCCAGCAGTAGACCCTCGGGTCAGCCCCAGCATTTT.